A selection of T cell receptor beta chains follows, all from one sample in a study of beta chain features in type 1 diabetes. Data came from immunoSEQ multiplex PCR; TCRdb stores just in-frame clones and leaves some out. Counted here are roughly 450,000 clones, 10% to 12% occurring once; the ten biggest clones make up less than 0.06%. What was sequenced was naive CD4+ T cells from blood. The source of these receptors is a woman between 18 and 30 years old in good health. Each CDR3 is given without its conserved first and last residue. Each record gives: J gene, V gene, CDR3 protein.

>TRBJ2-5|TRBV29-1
SVGRVEETQY
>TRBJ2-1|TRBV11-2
ASSLAIDYYSAEQF
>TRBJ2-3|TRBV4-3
ASSQGGDVSTDTQY
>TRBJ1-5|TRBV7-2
ASSHSRLSNQPQH
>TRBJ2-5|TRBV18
ASSPGHQETQY
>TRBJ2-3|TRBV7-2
ASSSPGHRSTDTQY
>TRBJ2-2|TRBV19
ASSIGTNTGELF
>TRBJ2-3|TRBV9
ASSWTGANTDTQY
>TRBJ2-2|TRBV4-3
ASSQIGQGPTGELF
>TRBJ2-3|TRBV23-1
ASKLSTDTQY
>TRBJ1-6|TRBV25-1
ASSGGTALSPLH
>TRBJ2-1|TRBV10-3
AISESLRTPPYNEQF
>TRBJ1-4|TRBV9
ASSSGTTNEKLF
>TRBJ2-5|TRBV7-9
ASSLGLTGEETQY
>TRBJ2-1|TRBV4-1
ASSQARDRRDEQF
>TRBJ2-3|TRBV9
ASSPLAGATDTQY
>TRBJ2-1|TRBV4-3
ASSRKSGTSSYNEQF
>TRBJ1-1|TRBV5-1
ASSLALGVNTEAF
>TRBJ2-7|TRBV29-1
SARKRTGLAYEQY
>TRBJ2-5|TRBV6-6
ASRQMGLVWETQY
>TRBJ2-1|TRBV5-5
ASSVTGDLYNEQF
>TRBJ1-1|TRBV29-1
SVFLRDRGLNTEAF
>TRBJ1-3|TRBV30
AWGLGRSSGNTIY
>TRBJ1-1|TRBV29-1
SFKQVNEAF
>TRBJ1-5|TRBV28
ASSPPHGANQPQH
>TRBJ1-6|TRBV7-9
ASTRDPPAGHSPLH
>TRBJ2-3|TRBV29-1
SVADGRGTQY
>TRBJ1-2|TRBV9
ASSVESNYGYT
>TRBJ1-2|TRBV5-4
ASSQDQVGFDHGYT
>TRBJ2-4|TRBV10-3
AISGDRVAKNIQY
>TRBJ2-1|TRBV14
ASSLSGSSYNEQF